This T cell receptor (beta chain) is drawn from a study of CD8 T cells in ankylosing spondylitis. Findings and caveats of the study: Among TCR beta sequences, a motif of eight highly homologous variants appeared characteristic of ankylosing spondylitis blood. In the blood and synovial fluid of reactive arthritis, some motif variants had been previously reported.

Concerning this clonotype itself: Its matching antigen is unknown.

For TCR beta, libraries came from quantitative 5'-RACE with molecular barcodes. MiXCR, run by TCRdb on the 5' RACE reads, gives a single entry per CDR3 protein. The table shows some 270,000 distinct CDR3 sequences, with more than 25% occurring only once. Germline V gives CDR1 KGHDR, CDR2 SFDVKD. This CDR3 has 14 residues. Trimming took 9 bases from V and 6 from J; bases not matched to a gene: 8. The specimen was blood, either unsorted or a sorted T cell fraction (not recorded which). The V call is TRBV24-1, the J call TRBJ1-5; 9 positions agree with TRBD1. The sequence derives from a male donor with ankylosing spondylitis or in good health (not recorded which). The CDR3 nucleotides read TGTGCCACCGGGCAAGGGGGACAGGGTCAGCCCCAGCATTTT. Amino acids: CATGQGGQGQPQHF.